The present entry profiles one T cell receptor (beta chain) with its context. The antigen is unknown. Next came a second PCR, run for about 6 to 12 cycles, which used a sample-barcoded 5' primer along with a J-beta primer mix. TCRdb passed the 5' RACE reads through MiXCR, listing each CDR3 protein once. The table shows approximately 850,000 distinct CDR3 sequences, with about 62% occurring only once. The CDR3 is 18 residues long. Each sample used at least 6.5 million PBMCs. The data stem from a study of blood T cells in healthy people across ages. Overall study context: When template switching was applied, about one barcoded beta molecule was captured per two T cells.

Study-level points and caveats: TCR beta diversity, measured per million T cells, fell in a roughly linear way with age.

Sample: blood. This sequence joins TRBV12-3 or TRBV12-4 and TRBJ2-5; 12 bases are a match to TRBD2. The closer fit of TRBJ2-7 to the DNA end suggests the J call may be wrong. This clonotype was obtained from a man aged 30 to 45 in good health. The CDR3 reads CASSFRETSGRFPYEQYF. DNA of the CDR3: TGTGCCAGCAGTTTTCGAGAAACTAGCGGGAGGTTCCCCTACGAGCAGTACTTC.